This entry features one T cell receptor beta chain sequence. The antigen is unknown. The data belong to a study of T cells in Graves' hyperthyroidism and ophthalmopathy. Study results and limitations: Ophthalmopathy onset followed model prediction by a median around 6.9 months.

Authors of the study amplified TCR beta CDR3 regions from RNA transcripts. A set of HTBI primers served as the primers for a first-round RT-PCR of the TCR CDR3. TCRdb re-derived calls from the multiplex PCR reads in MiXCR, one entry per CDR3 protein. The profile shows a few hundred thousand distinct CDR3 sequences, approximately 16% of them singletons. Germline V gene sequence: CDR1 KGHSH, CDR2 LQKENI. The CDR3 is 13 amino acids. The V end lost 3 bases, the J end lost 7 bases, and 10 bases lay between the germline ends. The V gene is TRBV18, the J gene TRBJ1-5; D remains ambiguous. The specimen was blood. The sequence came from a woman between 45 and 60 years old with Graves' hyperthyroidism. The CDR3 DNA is TGTGCCAGCTCACCTGGCAGCCGGCAGCCCCAGCATTTT. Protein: CASSPGSRQPQHF.